This TCR beta chain derives from a study of shared clonotypes between healthy human individuals (TCRdb year 2020). With regard to the full study: Two women and a few men aged 18 to 49 years were included in the cohort. For each donor, three plates each were used for CD4 naive and CD4 memory, two plates were used for CD8 naive, and one plate was used for CD8 memory. To estimate repertoire size and how much clonotype sharing occurs between individuals, the study deeply sequenced the blood TCR repertoires of several healthy adults. To increase sequencing depth and limit assay-specific biases, TCR repertoire library preparation and sequencing were carried out by different laboratories using diverse techniques. Per donor, leukapheresis produced somewhere between about 0.94 and 9 billion PBMCs.

The paper's findings and limits, for the study overall: Approximately 5% of naive CD4, around 3.6% of naive CD8, 2.3% of memory CD4, and about 0.4% of memory CD8 clonotypes were shared across four donors. Sampling was restricted to blood, and TCR repertoires in tissues likely differ from the TCR repertoires found in blood. Compared with non-shared clonotypes, clonotypes shared by all four sorted-subset donors had higher generation probabilities. The genetic and exposure-history diversity represented was limited by the small number of donors. Even with the large sequencing depth, rarefaction of the sorted-subset datasets indicated that sequencing was incomplete. Pairwise subsampling led to the expectation that sequencing depth would affect the degree of clonotype sharing among donors. Naive subsets generally had larger estimated clonotype richness than memory subsets.

Points on this clone: Its antigen has not been determined. No quality values exist for individual bases; no much larger clone is one base distant. Other DNA sequences in the same sample also yield this CDR3.

The CDR3 runs 13 residues from the cysteine to the phenylalanine. CDR3 DNA is the only sequence kept; it has 39 bases, read in frame from the first base. V trim: 5 bases; J trim: 3 bases; unmatched bases: 4. According to the germline V gene, CDR1 reads MNHEY and CDR2 reads SVGAGI. Using the deep immunoSEQ assay, TCR CDR3 regions were amplified from genomic DNA by multiplex PCR. Extracted genomic DNA from each cell subset was distributed evenly across all wells of several immunoSEQ 96-well plates, and each plate was treated as a replicate. For sorted subsets, each replicate PCR was loaded with about 200 ng genomic DNA, equivalent to about 30,000 T cell genomes. Purified libraries were measured with a Qubit 3.0 fluorometer, size-checked on a Bioanalyzer 2100, and measured again with the KAPA Library Quantification kit. Every immunoSEQ 96-well plate was sequenced on a dedicated single-read 150-cycle Illumina NextSeq 550 flow cell. The study's processing was this. Because the immunoSEQ output held only junctional sequences and lacked quality scores, the filtering could not match the filtering applied to full-length reads. To assign V/J genes and CDR3, sequences were annotated against IMGT germline references using PyIR, a Python wrapper for IgBLAST v1.9. Any read was removed if the V/J assignment was weak (E-value above 1e-6), the CDR3 was missing, or the read contained stop codons, out-of-frame junctions, or ambiguous translated residues. V3J clonotypes were defined as sequences sharing an identical inferred V gene, J gene, and CDR3 amino acid sequence. To compute the percentage overlap between repertoires, the number of shared unique clonotypes was divided by the size of the smaller repertoire. Repertoire richness was assessed with RTK rarefaction, the Chao1 estimator, and Recon v2.1 estimates of unobserved clonotypes. For all TCRbeta clonotypes obtained by the gDNA method from several donors, generation probabilities were computed with OLGA. TCRdb obtained this table from immuneACCESS and retained in-frame rearrangements with V and J assigned. These tables miss some clones; where compared with another copy, unresolved V genes account for less than half of the shortfall, and the remainder is unexplained. V and J calls and clone size are given by that table; D and trimming were obtained from the DNA. A total of around 2.1 million clones appear in this sample, about 92% of them only once. Over 1.5% of the sample comes from the top ten.

CD8 naive samples consisted of CD45RO-negative cells that were positively selected for CCR7, yielding a CD45RA+CCR7+ population without TemRA cells. Donors were healthy HIV-negative adults with no recently reported acute infections or vaccinations. All donors were Caucasian adults living in Nashville, Tennessee, USA. Blood was collected by leukapheresis, and PBMCs were isolated by Ficoll-Histopaque density gradient centrifugation and then cryopreserved in liquid nitrogen vapor phase. Purity and quantity of every magnetically sorted T cell population were checked by analytical flow cytometry. From each sorted fraction, genomic DNA was isolated and quantified by UV absorbance on a Nanodrop 2000c.

The V and J segments used are TRBV6-5 and TRBJ2-7, with 7 bases in between that match TRBD2. Specimen: naive CD8+ T cells from PBMCs. Taken with the paper, the label for cell subset or site translates to: CD45RA+CCR7+. This clonotype originated in a man between 18 and 35 years old in good health. Some clones in this sample may be carry-over from other donors' samples. The CDR3 region: CASSPGLRYEQYF. At the DNA level, the sequence is TGTGCCAGCAGTCCGGGACTACGCTACGAGCAGTACTTC.